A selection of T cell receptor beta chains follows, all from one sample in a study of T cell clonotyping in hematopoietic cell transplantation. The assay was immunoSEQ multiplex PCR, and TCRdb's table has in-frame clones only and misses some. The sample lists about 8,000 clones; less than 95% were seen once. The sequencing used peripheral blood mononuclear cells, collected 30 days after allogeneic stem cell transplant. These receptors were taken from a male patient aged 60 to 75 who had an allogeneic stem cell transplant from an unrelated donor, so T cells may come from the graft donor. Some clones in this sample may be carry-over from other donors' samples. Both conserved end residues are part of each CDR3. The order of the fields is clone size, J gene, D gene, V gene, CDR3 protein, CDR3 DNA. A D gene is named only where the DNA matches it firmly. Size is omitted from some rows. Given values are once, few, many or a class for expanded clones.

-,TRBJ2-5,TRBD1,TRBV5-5,CASSPGQGTYQETQYF,TGTGCCAGCAGCCCCGGACAGGGGACGTACCAAGAGACCCAGTACTTC
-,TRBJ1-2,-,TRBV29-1,CSVEGSYGYTF,TGCAGCGTTGAGGGAAGCTATGGCTACACCTTC
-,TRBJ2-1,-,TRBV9,CASSGDGNEQFF,TGTGCCAGCAGCGGCGACGGCAATGAGCAGTTCTTC
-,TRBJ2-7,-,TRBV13,CASSLGYEGREQYF,TGTGCCAGCAGCTTAGGGTACGAGGGAAGGGAGCAGTACTTC
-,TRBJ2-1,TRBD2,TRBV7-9,CASSLALAGAYNEQFF,TGTGCCAGCAGCTTAGCCCTAGCGGGAGCCTACAATGAGCAGTTCTTC
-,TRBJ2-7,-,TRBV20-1,CSAQSHEQYF,TGCAGTGCCCAGAGTCACGAGCAGTACTTC
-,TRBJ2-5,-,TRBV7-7,CASSQGAGLGETQYF,TGTGCCAGCAGCCAAGGGGCGGGGCTAGGAGAGACCCAGTACTTC
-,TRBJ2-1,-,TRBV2,CASSEAPAPGVVQFF,TGTGCCAGCAGTGAAGCGCCAGCCCCAGGGGTCGTGCAGTTCTTC
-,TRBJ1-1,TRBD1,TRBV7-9,CASSSRGGLTEAFF,TGTGCCAGCAGCTCAAGAGGGGGCTTAACTGAAGCTTTCTTT
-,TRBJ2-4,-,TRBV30,CAWSGRLAKNIQYF,TGTGCCTGGAGTGGACGGCTAGCCAAAAACATTCAGTACTTC
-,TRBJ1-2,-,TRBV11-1,CASSSRVRGTNYGYTF,TGTGCCAGCAGCTCTCGCGTCCGGGGGACCAACTATGGCTACACCTTC
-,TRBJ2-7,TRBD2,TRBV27,CASSSPFGGSGSYEQYF,TGTGCCAGCAGTTCACCCTTCGGTGGTAGCGGGAGCTACGAGCAGTACTTC
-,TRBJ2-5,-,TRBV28,CASSLRGMAQYF,TGTGCCAGCAGTTTACGGGGAATGGCCCAGTACTTC
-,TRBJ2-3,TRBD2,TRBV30,CAWNTPLRAGPTTDTQYF,TGTGCCTGGAATACCCCTCTCCGAGCGGGGCCGACCACAGATACGCAGTATTTT
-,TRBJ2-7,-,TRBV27,CASRSDSYEQYF,TGTGCCAGCAGATCGGACAGTTACGAGCAGTACTTC
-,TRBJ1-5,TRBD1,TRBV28,CASRQGTGYQPQHF,TGTGCCAGCAGACAAGGGACAGGGTATCAGCCCCAGCATTTT
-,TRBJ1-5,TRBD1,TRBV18,CASSQTGNNQPQHF,TGTGCCAGCTCACAGACAGGGAACAATCAGCCCCAGCATTTT
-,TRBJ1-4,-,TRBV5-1,CASRGQYNEKLFF,TGCGCCAGCAGAGGACAGTATAATGAAAAACTGTTTTTT
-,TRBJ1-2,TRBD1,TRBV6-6,CASSYEVGTEAGYTF,TGTGCCAGCAGTTATGAAGTAGGGACAGAGGCCGGCTACACCTTC
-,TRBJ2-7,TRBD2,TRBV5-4,CASSGRTSGGSYEQYF,TGTGCCAGCAGCGGGCGGACTAGCGGAGGTTCCTACGAGCAGTACTTC
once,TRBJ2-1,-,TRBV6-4,CASSDSAAGEQFF,TGTGCCAGCAGTGACTCTGCGGCGGGTGAGCAGTTCTTC
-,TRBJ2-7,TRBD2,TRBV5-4,CASSWGLAGYEQYF,TGTGCCAGCAGCTGGGGACTAGCAGGCTACGAGCAGTACTTC
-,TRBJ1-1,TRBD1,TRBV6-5,CASSYSAGGEFTEAFF,TGTGCCAGCAGTTACTCGGCAGGGGGCGAATTCACTGAAGCTTTCTTT
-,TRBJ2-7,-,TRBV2,CASATLPYEQYF,TGTGCCAGCGCTACGCTACCCTACGAGCAGTACTTC
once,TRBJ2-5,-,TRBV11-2,CASEFLAGETQYF,TGTGCCAGCGAGTTTCTAGCCGGAGAGACCCAGTACTTC
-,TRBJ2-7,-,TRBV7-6,CASSPGGGRALDEQYF,TGTGCCAGCAGCCCAGGGGGCGGGAGGGCTCTAGACGAGCAGTACTTC
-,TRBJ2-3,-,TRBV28,CASSVTARADTQYF,TGTGCCAGCAGTGTAACCGCGAGGGCAGATACGCAGTATTTT
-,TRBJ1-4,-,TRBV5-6,CASSSSEKLFF,TGTGCCAGCAGCTCCTCGGAAAAACTGTTTTTT
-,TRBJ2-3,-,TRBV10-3,CAISETLTYSTDTQYF,TGTGCCATCAGTGAGACGCTGACATATAGCACAGATACGCAGTATTTT
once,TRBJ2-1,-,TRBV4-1,CAAGDTNNEQFF,TGCGCCGCCGGGGACACCAACAATGAGCAGTTCTTC
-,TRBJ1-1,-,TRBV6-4,CASIRAGNTEAFF,TGTGCCAGCATAAGGGCCGGGAACACTGAAGCTTTCTTT
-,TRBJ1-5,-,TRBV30,CAISAGRGNQPQHF,TGTGCCATTAGCGCAGGGCGAGGCAATCAGCCCCAGCATTTT
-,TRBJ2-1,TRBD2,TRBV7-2,CASSLRTSGGAGQFF,TGTGCCAGCAGCTTAAGGACTAGCGGGGGGGCCGGACAGTTCTTC
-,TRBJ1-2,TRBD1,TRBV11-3,CAKRRDREKRDYGYTF,TGTGCCAAGCGCCGGGACAGGGAGAAGAGGGACTATGGCTACACCTTC
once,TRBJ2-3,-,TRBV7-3,CASSPPGIRKTDTQYF,TGTGCCAGCAGCCCCCCGGGGATAAGGAAAACAGATACGCAGTATTTT
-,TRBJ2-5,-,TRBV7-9,CASGAESETQYF,TGTGCCAGCGGAGCAGAGAGCGAGACCCAGTACTTC
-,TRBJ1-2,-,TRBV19,CASSIDWYGYTF,TGTGCCAGTAGTATTGACTGGTATGGCTACACCTTC
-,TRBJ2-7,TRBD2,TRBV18,CASSLRTSGRAGYDEQYF,TGTGCCAGCTCACTTCGGACTAGCGGGAGGGCCGGGTATGACGAGCAGTACTTC
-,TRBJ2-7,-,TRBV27,CASSSGLFGYYEQYF,TGTGCCAGCAGTTCTGGATTGTTCGGGTATTACGAGCAGTACTTC
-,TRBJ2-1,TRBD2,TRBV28,CASRELAGGPRRYNEQFF,TGTGCCAGCAGAGAACTAGCGGGAGGGCCTAGGCGGTACAATGAGCAGTTCTTC
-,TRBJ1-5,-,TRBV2,CASTERRNNQPQHF,TGTGCCAGCACCGAGAGGAGGAACAATCAGCCCCAGCATTTT
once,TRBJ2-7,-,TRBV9,CASGEEGHEQYF,TGTGCCAGCGGCGAGGAGGGACACGAGCAGTACTTC